One sample yielded the 13 T cell receptor beta chains listed below, sequenced in a study of graft-versus-host responses after intestinal transplantation. Which antigens these TCRs recognize remains unknown. Assay: immunoSEQ multiplex PCR; the TCRdb copy retains only in-frame clones and omits some. Here the sample spans tens of thousands of clones, about 93% being singletons. The specimen comprised unstimulated CD8+ T cells sorted from spleen or lymph node cells, sampled before transplant. These receptors originate from a human donor who was the organ donor for an intestinal transplant.

This clone was counted once. The chain links TRBV29-1 to TRBJ2-1; 12 bases fit TRBD2. The CDR3 runs 13 residues. V lost 6 bases to trimming and J lost 8 bases; unmatched junction nucleotides: 5. Germline V gives CDR1 SQVTM, CDR2 ANQGSEA. The CDR3 region is CSVTSGGIDEQFF. The CDR3 nucleotides are TGCAGCGTAACTAGCGGGGGGATTGATGAGCAGTTCTTC.

This rearrangement joins TRBV5-4 to TRBJ1-1, with D possibly matching TRBD1 (6 bases). Per germline, CDR1 SGHNT and CDR2 YYREEE (reference sequence). V gave up 4 bases and J gave up 0 bases, with 10 bases separating them. CDR3 length: 14 amino acids. The CDR3 reads CASSPTGMNTEAFF. CDR3 nucleotides: TGTGCCAGCAGCCCAACAGGGATGAACACTGAAGCTTTCTTT.

The chain links TRBV25-1 to TRBJ2-1, with TRBD2 matching over 7 bases. The germline CDR1 and CDR2 sequences are MGHDK and SYGVNS. The CDR3 contains 16 residues. Trimming cost V 4 bases and J 2 bases; bases outside gene matches: 8. Here the CDR3 DNA reads TGTGCCAGCAGTGGTCCCCCTAGCGGAACCTACAATGAGCAGTTCTTC. Translating it yields CASSGPPSGTYNEQFF.

The count of this clone is one. This sequence joins TRBV10-3 and TRBJ2-7; a possible D gene is TRBD1 (6 bases). The CDR3 contains 12 residues. Trimming left V 11 bases short and J 0 bases short, with 11 bases between. Germline-derived CDR1 and CDR2 are ENHRY and SYGVKD. The DNA of the CDR3 is TGTGCCGAAAGGGGGAGCTCCTACGAGCAGTACTTC. This sequence encodes CAERGSSYEQYF.

The chain links TRBV4-3 to TRBJ1-2, with 7 bases identical to TRBD1. The CDR3 sequence is 16 residues long. Per germline, CDR1 LGHNA and CDR2 YSLEER. The V and J ends lost 1 base and 2 bases, in that order; junction bases with no gene match: 7. The CDR3 loop reads CASSQARTGSNYGYTF. CDR3 nucleotide sequence: TGCGCCAGCAGCCAAGCCCGGACAGGATCGAACTATGGCTACACCTTC.

The CDR3 DNA follows: TGTGCCAGCAGTTACTCCCAGAGACAGGATCAGCCCCAGCATTTT. Amino acid sequence: CASSYSQRQDQPQHF. V gene TRBV28 combines with J gene TRBJ1-5; perhaps TRBD1 as D (6 bases). CDR3 size: 15 residues. V lost 4 bases to trimming and J lost 5 bases, with 15 bases between them. Germline CDR1 MDHEN, CDR2 SYDVKM.

The rearrangement joins TRBV7-3 to TRBJ2-2; 8 nucleotides align to TRBD2. The germline V gene encodes CDR1 SGHTA and CDR2 FQGTGA. The CDR3 is 12 amino acids. CDR3 nucleotides: TGTGCTTCAGCGGGAGTCTCCGGGGAGCTGTTTTTT. Protein: CASAGVSGELFF.

This clone was detected only once. The rearrangement joins TRBV6-6 to TRBJ2-7; 8 bases are shared with TRBD1. The V segment lost 8 bases and the J segment 3 bases; nucleotides outside the gene matches: 3. The length of the CDR3 is 12 residues. Germline lookup yields CDR1 MNHNY and CDR2 SVGAGI (reference sequence). DNA of the CDR3: TGTGCCAGCCGGACAGGGAGCTACGAGCAGTACTTC. As protein: CASRTGSYEQYF.

The chain links TRBV5-1 to TRBJ2-2, with D uncertain. CDR3 length: 12 residues. V lost 6 bases, J lost 3 bases, and 6 bases lay in between. Germline loops: CDR1 SGHRS, CDR2 YFSETQ. This CDR3 is CASTEDTGELFF. For the CDR3, the DNA is TGCGCCAGCACTGAGGACACCGGGGAGCTGTTTTTT.

The chain is built from TRBV5-6 and TRBJ2-7; 7 nucleotides agree with TRBD2. CDR1 is SGHDT and CDR2 is YYEEEE in the germline V gene. Germline trimming cut 0 bases from V and 4 bases from J; bases unmatched to any gene: 4. This CDR3 is 14 amino acids long. The CDR3 spells CASSLVSREYEQYF. The CDR3 DNA reads TGTGCCAGCAGCTTGGTGTCGCGGGAGTACGAGCAGTACTTC.

This chain links TRBV6-1 with TRBJ1-5, with 7 bases identical to TRBD1. Looked up from germline, CDR1 is MNHNS and CDR2 is SASEGT. CDR3 size: 15 residues. The junction had 9 bases not matched to a gene; V was cut back by 6 bases and J by 4 bases. The CDR3 nucleotides are TGTGCCAGCAGCCCACAGGGGCTCGGGAATCAGCCCCAGCATTTT. The encoded protein is CASSPQGLGNQPQHF.

This clone was seen only once. The chain links TRBV27 to TRBJ2-3; TRBD2 matches at 7 bases. Germline V lookup: CDR1 MNHEY, CDR2 SMNVEV (reference sequence). The CDR3 runs to 15 residues. V lost 7 bases, J lost 3 bases, and 10 bases stayed unmatched. The CDR3 DNA is TGTGCCAGCAAACTAGCGACCATACTAACAGATACGCAGTATTTT. It yields the protein CASKLATILTDTQYF.

About this clone itself: At one end the junction does not follow the germline gene, possibly because of a read error. V is TRBV20-1 and J is TRBJ2-5, with D uncertain. From germline, CDR1 is DFQATT and CDR2 SNEGSKA (reference sequence). The CDR3 consists of 10 residues. CDR3 coding DNA: TGCAGTGCTAGAGATACTCGCCTTGACTTC. As protein: CSARDTRLDF.